A single sample gave rise to the 5 T cell receptor beta chains below, sequenced in a study of OX40 agonist ivuxolimab in advanced cancers. Sequencing used immunoSEQ multiplex PCR; TCRdb keeps in-frame clones, though not all of them. The sample consists of roughly 90,000 clones, around 88% of them appearing once. Sample: CD4+ or CD8+ T cells sorted from blood, taken in a trial of the OX40 agonist ivuxolimab. The receptors originated from an adult with an advanced solid tumor such as melanoma, head and neck, liver or kidney cancer.

V gene TRBV7-3 combines with J gene TRBJ2-3; 14 nucleotides line up with TRBD2. Per germline, CDR1 SGHTA and CDR2 FQGTGA. With 6 bases clipped from V and 4 bases from J, the junction kept 6 bases outside the gene matches. CDR3 length equals 16 residues. CDR3 DNA sequence: TGTGCCAGCAGTGATAGACTAGCGGGAGGGCCAGATACGCAGTATTTT. It encodes CASSDRLAGGPDTQYF.

In its sample, this clone was seen a few times. The chain joins TRBV14 to TRBJ1-2, with D perhaps matching TRBD1 (5 bases). The germline V gene encodes CDR1 SGHDN and CDR2 FVKESK. V lost 1 base, J lost 7 bases, and 7 bases lay in between. CDR3 length: 12 amino acids. The CDR3 DNA reads TGTGCCAGCAGCCAAGCAAGGGGTGGCTACACCTTC. Its protein product is CASSQARGGYTF.

V is TRBV6-5 and J is TRBJ1-1, with unresolved D. This CDR3 is 14 amino acids long. With 4 bases removed from V and 8 bases from J, the gap between germline ends came to 17 bases. Germline CDR1 and CDR2: MNHEY and SVGAGI. The CDR3 is CASSFSTGGREAFF. In DNA, the CDR3 is TGTGCCAGCAGTTTCTCGACCGGAGGACGGGAAGCTTTCTTT.

The J gene is TRBJ1-4, the V gene TRBV19, with 7 nucleotides matching TRBD1. The CDR3 runs to 17 residues. The V gene end was trimmed by 3 bases and the J gene end by 8 bases; junction bases not matched to a gene: 15. In germline, CDR1 is LNHDA, CDR2 SQIVND (reference sequence). CDR3 protein: CASSILASTGLGEKLFF. The CDR3 DNA reads as TGTGCCAGTAGTATCCTGGCCTCGACAGGGTTAGGAGAAAAACTGTTTTTT.

The rearrangement links TRBV10-2 to TRBJ2-2; 13 nucleotides line up with TRBD2. This CDR3 comprises 17 residues. V gave up 8 bases and J gave up 7 bases; unmatched junction bases: 13. Germline V gives CDR1 WSHSY, CDR2 SAAADI. In nucleotides, the CDR3 is TGCGCCAGCTCAGGACTAGCGGGAGTAGGTGAAAGCGGGGAGCTGTTTTTT. Protein sequence: CASSGLAGVGESGELFF.